Following are 2 T cell receptor beta chains from one sample sequenced in a study of OX40 agonist ivuxolimab in advanced cancers. Libraries were prepared by immunoSEQ multiplex PCR; TCRdb keeps only in-frame clonotypes and omits some of them. The sample records some 110,000 clones, just under 95% being singletons. The sequenced sample was CD4+ or CD8+ T cells sorted from blood, obtained in a trial of the OX40 agonist ivuxolimab. The receptors originated from an adult with an advanced solid tumor such as melanoma, head and neck, liver or kidney cancer.

The V and J genes are TRBV29-1 and TRBJ1-2, with a possible D match to TRBD1 (5 bases). V dropped 2 bases and J dropped 4 bases, with 8 bases sitting between them. Germline V gives CDR1 SQVTM, CDR2 ANQGSEA. The CDR3 covers 12 residues. The CDR3 loop is CSVEQGVYGYTF. Written as DNA, the CDR3 is TGCAGCGTTGAACAGGGTGTCTATGGCTACACCTTC.

This clone was recorded only once. The gene calls are TRBV18 and TRBJ1-2, with a tentative D call TRBD1 (5 bases). The V and J ends lost 1 base and 2 bases respectively, with 8 bases between them. The CDR3 consists of 14 residues. Germline lookup yields CDR1 KGHSH and CDR2 LQKENI. In DNA form, the CDR3 reads TGTGCCAGCTCACCACAACCAGGGAACTATGGCTACACCTTC. This sequence encodes CASSPQPGNYGYTF.